One sample yielded the 29 T cell receptor beta chains listed below, sequenced in a study of blood T cell repertoires in COVID-19. Only in-frame clones appear in the TCRdb table, and some are missing; sequencing was by immunoSEQ multiplex PCR. This sample has more than 350,000 clones, with roughly 90% found just once. What was sequenced was PBMCs or T cells enriched from blood (not recorded which). The receptors here all came from a woman younger than 30 who had been exposed to COVID-19.

The V and J genes are TRBV27 and TRBJ2-1; D is perhaps TRBD2 (6 bases). The length of the CDR3 is 11 residues. CDR1 MNHEY and CDR2 SMNVEV come from the germline V gene (reference sequence). The ends were cut back, 10 bases at V and 9 bases at J, with 13 bases in the middle. The CDR3 DNA follows: TGTGCCACCCGGACTAATACTGAGCAGTTCTTC. Amino acid sequence: CATRTNTEQFF.

V usage is TRBV7-2 and J usage is TRBJ2-2; no clear D. The CDR3 covers 17 residues. Looked up from germline, CDR1 is SGHTA and CDR2 is FQGNSA. Trimming removed 5 bases from V and 4 bases from J, with 20 bases in between. In nucleotides, the CDR3 is TGTGCCAGCAGCCCCACCCGACTGGCCTCGGGCACCGGGGAGCTGTTTTTT. This encodes CASSPTRLASGTGELFF.

This sequence joins TRBV28 and TRBJ2-3; possibly TRBD2 for D (5 bases). Looked up from germline, CDR1 is MDHEN and CDR2 is SYDVKM. V lost 5 bases and J lost 8, with 17 bases in between. This CDR3 has 14 residues. CDR3 region: CASSTLKGVGTQYF. The CDR3 nucleotides read TGTGCCAGCAGTACCCTGAAGGGAGTAGGTACGCAGTATTTT.

Worth noting for this clone: A single base is all that separates this from a far larger clone, so a read error is likely. The chain employs TRBV11-2 and TRBJ1-1; 8 nucleotides agree with TRBD1. The CDR3 has 12 residues. Per germline, CDR1 SGHAT and CDR2 FQNNGV. V was clipped by 1 base and J by 8 bases; unmatched bases: 0. This CDR3 is CASSLGDREAFF. CDR3 bases: TGTGCCAGCAGCTTAGGGGACAGGGAAGCTTTCTTT.

This sequence joins TRBV19 and TRBJ2-1; TRBD2 aligns across 13 bases. The trim removed 8 bases at V and 6 bases at J, leaving 7 bases unmatched. The CDR3 is 15 amino acids. The germline V gene encodes CDR1 LNHDA and CDR2 SQIVND (reference sequence). CDR3: CASRDWTSGGNEQFF. Written as DNA, the CDR3 is TGTGCCAGTCGCGACTGGACTAGCGGGGGCAATGAGCAGTTCTTC. The full variable domain, completed using reference TRBV19 and TRBJ2-1, is DGGITQSPKYLFRKEGQNVTLSCEQNLNHDAMYWYRQDPGQGLRLIYYSQIVNDFQKGDIAEGYSVSREKKESFPLTVTSAQKNPTAFYLCASRDWTSGGNEQFFGPGTRLTVL.

The chain uses TRBV6-2 or TRBV6-3 and TRBJ2-5, with 7 bases lining up with TRBD2. Germline CDR1 and CDR2: MNHEY and SVGEGT. CDR3 length: 14 amino acids. Trimming at V came to 3 bases and at J to 4 bases, leaving 5 bases not matched to a gene. The CDR3 spells CASSYTGGVETQYF. The CDR3 DNA is TGTGCCAGCAGTTATACGGGGGGTGTAGAGACCCAGTACTTC.

This clone was detected once. J is TRBJ2-2 and V is TRBV27, with 10 bases identical to TRBD2. CDR1 MNHEY and CDR2 SMNVEV come from the germline V gene (reference sequence). The CDR3 sequence is 19 residues long. Unmatched junction bases numbered 14, after V lost 6 bases and J lost 1 base. The CDR3 DNA reads as TGTGCCAGCAGCAGCCCCGGGGTAGCGGGAGGTTGGAACACCGGGGAGCTGTTTTTT. Residues: CASSSPGVAGGWNTGELFF.

V gene TRBV21-1 combines with J gene TRBJ2-2; TRBD1 is taken as the D call from the table, unchecked against the DNA. TRBV21-1 is a pseudogene segment. CDR3 length: 15 residues. The CDR3 DNA sequence: TGTGCCAGCAGCAAAGCTTCAGGGGTAACCGGGGAGCTGTTTTTT. It codes for CASSKASGVTGELFF.

The chain joins TRBV6-5 to TRBJ1-6; D gene ambiguous. Trimming shortened V by 6 bases and J by 7 bases, and 16 bases separated the two germline ends. The CDR3 loop spans 15 amino acids. The germline V gene encodes CDR1 MNHEY and CDR2 SVGAGI. DNA for the CDR3: TGTGCCAGCAGGGGCTCGGAGGCGGTGAATTCACCCCTCCACTTT. As protein: CASRGSEAVNSPLHF.

In this sample, this clone turned up once. The chain recombines TRBV30 with TRBJ1-5, with 8 positions matching TRBD1. From germline, CDR1 is GTSNPN and CDR2 SVGIG (reference sequence). This CDR3 has 14 amino acids. The junction had 4 bases not matched to a gene; V was cut back by 2 bases and J by 4 bases. CDR3 loop: CAWSLQGVNQPQHF. CDR3 coding DNA: TGTGCCTGGAGTTTACAGGGGGTTAATCAGCCCCAGCATTTT.

The rearrangement joins TRBV6-2 or TRBV6-3 to TRBJ1-2; D possibly corresponds to TRBD1 (6 bases). This CDR3 is built from 15 residues. The V end was cut by 0 bases, the J end by 4 bases, with 12 bases between. Germline assignment: CDR1 MNHEY and CDR2 SVGEGT. The CDR3 region is CASSYSRQASYGYTF. CDR3 bases: TGTGCCAGCAGTTACTCACGACAGGCGAGCTATGGCTACACCTTC.

The table lists this clone with a few counts. The rearrangement links TRBV18 to TRBJ2-1, with a tentative D call TRBD1 (6 bases). Trimming removed 7 bases at V and 4 bases at J, with 11 bases between. The CDR3 runs to 13 residues. Germline V gene data show CDR1 as KGHSH and CDR2 as LQKENI. Here the CDR3 DNA reads TGTGCCAGCTTGGGACAAAAGTACAATGAGCAGTTCTTC. Protein product: CASLGQKYNEQFF.

The chain uses TRBV6-5 and TRBJ2-7; a weak D match, TRBD1 (8 bases). The germline V and J ends were trimmed by 6 bases and 1 base, with 13 bases remaining between them. The CDR3 consists of 14 residues. The germline CDR1 and CDR2 sequences are MNHEY and SVGAGI. CDR3 loop: CASSGQGGSYEQYF. In nucleotides, the CDR3 is TGTGCCAGCAGCGGACAGGGAGGGTCCTACGAGCAGTACTTC.

The V and J genes are TRBV19 and TRBJ1-5; 7 nucleotides line up with TRBD1. This CDR3 has 11 amino acids. The junction had 5 bases not matched to a gene; V was cut back by 4 bases and J by 14 bases. Germline assignment: CDR1 LNHDA and CDR2 SQIVND (reference sequence). In DNA, the CDR3 is TGTGCCAGTAGTAAGGACAGGCTGAAGCATTTT. This sequence encodes CASSKDRLKHF.

This chain uses TRBV18 with TRBJ1-3; TRBD1 is a possible D gene (5 bases). V lost 5 bases and J lost 3, with 14 bases in between. CDR1 and CDR2 (germline): KGHSH, LQKENI. The CDR3 is made up of 15 amino acids. CDR3 sequence: CASSAQDSRGNTIYF. CDR3 DNA sequence: TGTGCCAGCTCAGCCCAAGACAGCCGTGGAAACACCATATATTTT.

Here the CDR3 DNA reads TGTGCCAGCAGCTACTCAGGGGGCTCCTACAATGAGCAGTTCTTC. The encoded protein is CASSYSGGSYNEQFF. The chain recombines TRBV5-4 with TRBJ2-1; 7 bases are a match to TRBD1. V lost 3 bases to trimming and J lost 0 bases; unmatched junction nucleotides: 3. The CDR3 consists of 15 residues. CDR1 is SGHNT and CDR2 is YYREEE in the germline V gene (reference sequence).

The chain has TRBV2 and TRBJ2-1; TRBD1 aligns across 9 bases. There are 14 residues in the CDR3. The junction had 8 bases not matched to a gene; V was cut back by 7 bases and J by 7 bases. The germline CDR1 and CDR2 sequences are SNHLY and FYNNEI. Here the CDR3 DNA reads TGTGCCAGCACCCCGACAGGGGGTTGGAATGAGCAGTTCTTC. It yields the protein CASTPTGGWNEQFF.

V gene TRBV4-1 combines with J gene TRBJ2-1; 11 bases map to TRBD1. The V and J ends lost 4 bases and 5 bases, in that order; junction bases with no gene match: 4. The CDR3 is made up of 15 amino acids. Germline CDR1 is MGHRA and CDR2 is YSYEKL. CDR3 sequence reads: CASSPGQGANNEQFF. DNA of the CDR3: TGCGCCAGCAGCCCCGGACAGGGGGCCAACAATGAGCAGTTCTTC.

This clone has only one observation. This chain links TRBV7-9 with TRBJ2-7; the match to TRBD2 covers 8 bases. V shed 6 bases, J shed 4 bases, and the junction held 14 bases outside the gene matches. Germline values: CDR1 SEHNR, CDR2 FQNEAQ (reference sequence). This CDR3 comprises 16 residues. DNA of the CDR3: TGTGCCAGCAGTGAGACCACCGGGACTAGTCTTTACGAGCAGTACTTC. This sequence encodes CASSETTGTSLYEQYF.

This rearrangement joins TRBV5-1 to TRBJ1-4; possible D gene TRBD1, 5 bases. With 3 bases removed from V and 0 bases from J, the gap between germline ends came to 15 bases. CDR1 and CDR2 from the germline V gene are SGHRS and YFSETQ. The CDR3 runs to 17 residues. The CDR3 here is CASSSYDSLATNEKLFF. As DNA, the CDR3 is TGCGCCAGCAGCTCTTACGACAGTCTTGCAACTAATGAAAAACTGTTTTTT.

This clone was recorded once. The chain employs TRBV14 and TRBJ2-1; D gene uncertain. Per germline, CDR1 SGHDN and CDR2 FVKESK. The V end lost 0 bases, the J end lost 0 bases, and 9 bases lay between the germline ends. CDR3 length equals 16 residues. DNA for the CDR3: TGTGCCAGCAGCCAAGATCCCCCTAGCTCCTACAATGAGCAGTTCTTC. Translated, it gives CASSQDPPSSYNEQFF.

V and J are TRBV19 and TRBJ2-5; the match to TRBD1 covers 8 bases. The length of the CDR3 is 14 residues. The J segment lost 5 bases and the V segment lost 6 bases, leaving 8 bases of the junction unmatched. Germline CDR1 and CDR2: LNHDA and SQIVND (reference sequence). The CDR3 protein is CASRQGQAAETQYF. CDR3 sequence (DNA): TGTGCCAGTAGACAGGGACAGGCGGCTGAGACCCAGTACTTC.

This clone was seen a single time. The rearrangement links TRBV18 to TRBJ2-7; 8 bases are shared with TRBD1. Trimming at V came to 6 bases and at J to 5 bases, leaving 15 bases not matched to a gene. There are 16 residues in the CDR3. The germline V gene encodes CDR1 KGHSH and CDR2 LQKENI. In DNA, the CDR3 is TGTGCCAGCTCGCTAAAGGGGAACAGGGGGACCCACGAGCAGTACTTC. Protein: CASSLKGNRGTHEQYF.

For this clone: This specimen includes other DNA sequences encoding the same CDR3. This chain joins TRBV20-1 and TRBJ1-1; a weak D match, TRBD1 (5 bases). The CDR3 spans 11 residues. CDR1 and CDR2 from the germline V gene are DFQATT and SNEGSKA (reference sequence). Here the CDR3 DNA reads TGCAGCGCGTTCCAGGGAACTGAAGCTTTCTTT. Translation gives CSAFQGTEAFF.

The chain carries TRBV7-2 and TRBJ2-7; 11 nucleotides line up with TRBD2. CDR3 length: 15 amino acids. Germline assignment: CDR1 SGHTA and CDR2 FQGNSA. V was clipped by 7 bases and J by 4 bases; unmatched bases: 9. The chain's CDR3 is CASTLSSSGRYEQYF. CDR3 DNA sequence: TGTGCCAGCACCCTTAGCTCTAGCGGGAGGTACGAGCAGTACTTC.

The chain couples TRBV5-1 to TRBJ2-7; 7 nucleotides line up with TRBD1. Germline V CDR1 and CDR2: SGHRS, YFSETQ. The CDR3 consists of 14 residues. The V and J ends lost 4 bases and 3 bases, in that order; junction bases with no gene match: 7. CDR3 sequence reads: CASSPGQSIYEQYF. Here the CDR3 DNA reads TGCGCCAGCAGCCCGGGACAGTCAATCTACGAGCAGTACTTC.

The chain combines TRBV7-9 with TRBJ1-2; D remains unclear. V lost 3 bases, J lost 7 bases, and 6 bases lay in between. The CDR3 covers 11 residues. Looked up from germline, CDR1 is SEHNR and CDR2 is FQNEAQ (reference sequence). For the CDR3, the DNA is TGTGCCAGCAGCTTGTTGAGTGGCTACACCTTC. It translates to CASSLLSGYTF.

The rearrangement joins TRBV28 to TRBJ2-1; 12 bases line up with TRBD1. Germline V gene sequence: CDR1 MDHEN, CDR2 SYDVKM. The length of the CDR3 is 15 residues. V lost 3 bases and J lost 9; bases outside the gene matches: 6. CDR3 amino acids: CASSLPGQGAGEQFF. The CDR3, as DNA: TGTGCCAGCAGTTTGCCGGGACAGGGGGCTGGTGAGCAGTTCTTC.

The chain carries TRBV18 and TRBJ2-2; 7 nucleotides align to TRBD1. In germline, CDR1 is KGHSH, CDR2 LQKENI. Trimming at V came to 3 bases and at J to 1 base, leaving 5 bases not matched to a gene. This CDR3 has 16 amino acids. The CDR3 is CASSPTGQLNTGELFF. The CDR3 bases are TGTGCCAGCTCACCGACGGGACAGCTGAACACCGGGGAGCTGTTTTTT.